This T cell receptor (beta chain) is drawn from a study of vaccination and CD4 T cells after COVID-19. Study-level background: Nasal swab PCR had shown SARS-CoV-2 positivity in the convalescent patients (under ten mild cases, one severe case). Cells were stimulated with overlapping spike peptides from SARS-CoV-2, HCoV-NL63, HCoV-OC43 and HCoV-229E. The study's findings and limits: Among reactive clones from convalescent patients, a median about 83% appeared only post-vaccination.

The Oncomine TCR Beta short-read assay generated sequence data from the DNA of cultured CD4+ T cells. TCRdb re-called the PCR reads with MiXCR, one entry per CDR3 protein. The table has some 13,000 distinct CDR3 sequences, approximately 58% seen once. Sample treatment: roughly 11-day PBMC culture with coronavirus spike peptide pools or control peptides (ViraFEST assay). The ViraFEST method relied on peptide pools to expand antigen-specific T cells, followed by TCR sequencing. The germline V gene encodes CDR1 SGHTA and CDR2 FQGTGA. Trimming shortened V by 5 bases and J by 5 bases, and 16 bases separated the two germline ends. The CDR3 spans 16 residues. Only one count was recorded for this clonotype. Its antigen remains unidentified.

The chain carries TRBV7-3 and TRBJ1-6; a possible D gene is TRBD1 (6 bases). The material sequenced was CD4+ T cells from blood, cultured in vitro, taken before SARS-CoV-2 vaccination. The source of this sequence is a human donor who had recovered from COVID-19. The CDR3 loop reads CASSLHGQRNNSPLHF. For the CDR3, the DNA is TGTGCCAGCAGCCTACACGGACAGAGAAATAATTCACCCCTCCACTTT.